The entry below describes one T cell receptor (beta chain). Antigen specificity is unknown. The library was made from cDNA and included unique molecular identifiers. Via MiXCR, TCRdb re-called the PCR reads, giving one row per CDR3 protein. This table has roughly 870,000 distinct CDR3 sequences, approximately 57% appearing once. This entry belongs to a study of post-analysis software for immune sequencing data. Findings and limits, study-wide: F-measure co-clustering was strong for batch-matched samples.

Sequencing used blood. The origin of this receptor is a girl aged 5-17 years with multiple sclerosis.

Here the CDR3 reads CSVEPSGSQETQYF. The CDR3 DNA follows: TGCAGCGTTGAGCCCTCTGGGAGTCAAGAGACCCAGTACTTC. J is TRBJ2-5 and V is TRBV29-1; D perhaps matches TRBD2 (5 bases). The V gene's germline CDR1 is SQVTM and CDR2 ANQGSEA. Trimming cost V 3 bases and J 2 bases, with 13 bases left between them. CDR3 length: 14 residues.